The sequence of this T cell receptor beta chain was determined in a study of Tregs in tolerant kidney transplant recipients. Comments on this clone: The CDR3 end lies 3 residues beyond the end of the read and is filled in from the germline J gene.

The nonmyeloablative bone marrow transplants came from related graft donors, with transient mixed chimerism. Assay used: immunoSEQ multiplex PCR; TCRdb lists only in-frame clones, some missing. The sample data list some 29,000 clones. This CDR3 has 13 amino acids. The V gene end was trimmed by 6 bases and the J gene end by 2 bases; junction bases not matched to a gene: 2. The germline V gene encodes CDR1 SQVTM and CDR2 ANQGSEA. J is TRBJ2-7 and V is TRBV29-1; 12 bases are shared with TRBD2. The sequence was collected from a human patient who received a combined kidney and bone marrow transplant. Some T cells may be supplied by the graft donor. This sample comprised CD4+ T cells from blood (PBMCs), obtained 24 months after the transplant. CDR3 DNA (partial): TGCAGCGTCAGGACTAGCGGGGCCTACGAG. Amino acid sequence: CSVRTSGAYE. In full, the CDR3 reads CSVRTSGAYEQYF.